This T cell receptor (beta chain) derives from a study of OX40 agonist ivuxolimab in advanced cancers. In the study overall: Ivuxolimab was a fully human IgG2 agonistic monoclonal antibody targeting the costimulatory receptor OX40 (CD134). Prior anti-PD-1, anti-PD-L1 or anti-CTLA-4 therapy was permitted, and approximately 40% of dose-escalation patients had received checkpoint inhibitors. The monotherapy dose-escalation portion (N = 52 patients) of the phase I ivuxolimab trial is reported in the paper. Among the approximately 50 dose-escalation patients, around 19 had hepatocellular carcinoma, about 15 melanoma, 9 renal cell carcinoma and 9 head and neck cancer. Partial responses were achieved by three dose-escalation patients, of whom one had hepatocellular carcinoma and two had cutaneous melanoma. Intravenous ivuxolimab was administered to patients every 2 weeks at six dose levels: 0.01, 0.1, 0.3, 1.5, 3 and 10 mg/kg. The point of sequencing TCRbeta in the periphery was to test whether ivuxolimab changed TCR sequence diversity and drove clonal T-cell expansion. In the dose-escalation cohort, roughly 82% of patients were male, and the mean age was roughly 60 years with a range of 23 to 79. Study-level results and caveats: In the 0.1-3.0 mg/kg groups, partial responders were among the patients with the lowest normalized peripheral clonal expansion, particularly in CD8+ T cells. Which antigens the clonally expanded peripheral T cells were specific for was not determined. Low levels of normalized T-cell clonal expansion were also seen in some patients who did not respond. Clonal expansion of both CD4+ and CD8+ blood T cells was observed from baseline to week 6 at doses 0.1 to 3.0 mg/kg. After ivuxolimab, more expanded clones were found on average in CD8+ T cells than in CD4+ T cells.

In the case of this clone: The clone's antigen remains unknown. Per-base qualities were not stored, and no clone one base away is much larger.

Genomic DNA was extracted from sorted cells for sequencing of the TCRbeta CDR3 region. The immunoSEQ Assay was used to sequence the TCRbeta CDR3 regions. The immuneACCESS repertoire file appears here via TCRdb, limited to in-frame rearrangements. These files lack a portion of the clones; in checked studies, under half of the deficit traces to unresolved V genes, and the cause of the others is not known. The sample table records more than 50,000 clones; roughly 87% of these occur just once. Jointly, the top ten make up 12% of the sample. Patients with a history of autoimmune disease or receiving systemic immunosuppression were excluded from the trial. Peripheral blood for TCR sequencing was collected from all dose cohorts at baseline, on cycle 4 day 1, and on cycle 7 day 1. The samples were drawn from a first-in-human, open-label, multicenter phase I dose-escalation trial of ivuxolimab. Adults with locally advanced or metastatic melanoma, renal cell carcinoma, hepatocellular carcinoma or head and neck squamous cell carcinoma were enrolled in the trial. Before TCR sequencing, CD4+ T cells and CD8+ T cells from peripheral blood were sorted into separate populations.

This specimen consisted of CD4+ or CD8+ T cells sorted from blood, obtained in a trial of the OX40 agonist ivuxolimab. The TCR originated in an adult with an advanced solid tumor such as melanoma, head and neck, liver or kidney cancer.

The nucleotide sequence reads TGTGCCAGCAGCTGGGGGACTAGCGGAGACACAGATACGCAGTATTTT. The translation is CASSWGTSGDTDTQYF. The chain links TRBV7-9 with TRBJ2-3; 11 central bases correspond to TRBD2. There are 16 amino acids in the CDR3, from cysteine to phenylalanine inclusive. The DNA shown is the 48-base CDR3, in frame from base 1. CDR1 and CDR2 were assigned from the germline V gene (reference sequence) as SEHNR and FQNEAQ. Unmatched junction bases come to 5, with V trimmed by 4 bases and J by 2 bases.